This TCR beta chain stems from a study of response to subunit inactivated influenza vaccine. Germline V gene sequence: CDR1 DFQATT, CDR2 SNEGSKA (reference sequence). The ends were cut back, 5 bases at V and 7 bases at J, with 23 bases in the middle. There are 15 residues in the CDR3. TCRdb called the RT-PCR reads again in MiXCR, with one record for every CDR3 protein. The table shows about 500,000 distinct CDR3 sequences, with approximately 13% occurring only once. Regarding the study as a whole: Authors suggested that a seasonal influenza vaccination recruits few new T cells each time.

This clonotype has only a few counts. Antigen unknown. This chain joins TRBV20-1 and TRBJ1-2; TRBD1 might be the D (6 bases). The receptor was derived from a man in his fifties or sixties who received an inactivated influenza vaccine. Here the sequenced sample was PBMCs from blood, taken 40 to 50 days after vaccination. The CDR3 sequence: CSASRMGARMIGYTF. The DNA of the CDR3 is TGCAGTGCTTCCCGGATGGGGGCGCGGATGATTGGCTACACCTTC.